This entry lists 20 T cell receptor beta chains sequenced from one sample in a study of spatial heterogeneity in lung cancer. TCRdb re-derived calls from the 5' RACE reads in MiXCR, one entry per CDR3 protein. The sample lists 100,000 to 120,000 distinct CDR3 sequences; 9.5% to 14% were seen once. Noted time point: blood at routine non-recurrence follow-up after resection. The sequencing here drew on PBMCs, taken at follow-up. Every receptor here comes from a female donor with early-stage non-small cell lung cancer.

The chain is built from TRBV12-3 or TRBV12-4 and TRBJ2-1, with D tentatively TRBD1 (7 bases). V was clipped by 3 bases and J by 5 bases, with 17 bases between them. The CDR3 is 16 residues long. CDR3 in DNA: TGTGCCAGCAGTTTGCCCGCGGGACAGTGGAACAATGAGCAGTTCTTC. Amino acids: CASSLPAGQWNNEQFF.

This clonotype was counted a few times. The rearrangement uses TRBV6-2 or TRBV6-3 and TRBJ1-1, with TRBD1 matching over 10 bases. The CDR3 is made up of 15 amino acids. Per the germline V gene, CDR1 is MNHEY and CDR2 is SVGEGT. The V segment lost 6 bases and the J segment 4 bases; nucleotides outside the gene matches: 8. CDR3 protein: CASRAPGQGTTEAFF. The CDR3 DNA follows: TGTGCCAGCAGAGCGCCGGGACAGGGGACCACTGAAGCTTTCTTT.

This clonotype showed up many times. The rearrangement joins TRBV6-1 to TRBJ2-1; no definite D call. V lost 2 bases and J 10 bases, leaving 12 bases between the germline ends. This CDR3 contains 13 residues. Germline CDR1 reads MNHNS; CDR2 reads SASEGT. CDR3 sequence reads: CASSELRAWEQFF. The DNA for the CDR3 is TGTGCCAGCAGTGAACTAAGGGCATGGGAGCAGTTCTTC.

The CDR3 here is CASSLGGTGGEQYF. CDR3 nucleotides: TGTGCCAGCAGCTTAGGGGGGACAGGAGGCGAGCAGTACTTC. This chain links TRBV7-9 with TRBJ2-7; 8 nucleotides match TRBD1. This CDR3 comprises 14 residues. Germline CDR1 SEHNR, CDR2 FQNEAQ (reference sequence). V dropped 1 base and J dropped 6; count of bases not matched to a gene: 5.

The gene calls are TRBV10-3 and TRBJ2-2; tentative D call: TRBD1 (5 bases). Per germline, CDR1 ENHRY and CDR2 SYGVKD. The CDR3 totals 13 residues. Trimming took 6 bases from V and 3 from J, leaving 8 bases between them. As DNA, the CDR3 is TGTGCCATCAGGGACACCGACACCGGGGAGCTGTTTTTT. Its translation is CAIRDTDTGELFF.

This clonotype was picked up a small number of times. The rearrangement links TRBV28 to TRBJ2-3, with TRBD2 matching 7 bases. The ends lost 10 bases at V and 6 bases at J; junction bases unmatched: 7. The germline V gene has CDR1 MDHEN and CDR2 SYDVKM. The CDR3 runs 12 residues. DNA of the CDR3: TGTGCCACTAAGCGGGATGTGGATACGCAGTATTTT. It specifies CATKRDVDTQYF.

V usage is TRBV9 and J usage is TRBJ2-1; 7 bases align to TRBD2. This CDR3 has 15 residues. V shed 4 bases and J 2 bases; nucleotides not matched to a gene: 6. The germline V gene encodes CDR1 SGDLS and CDR2 YYNGEE. CDR3 DNA sequence: TGTGCCAGCAGCTCCCATCTAGCGGCCTACAATGAGCAGTTCTTC. Protein: CASSSHLAAYNEQFF. Combining the CDR3 with reference TRBV9 and TRBJ2-1 gives the whole variable domain DSGVTQTPKHLITATGQRVTLRCSPRSGDLSVYWYQQSLDQGLQFLIQYYNGEERAKGNILERFSAQQFPDLHSELNLSSLELGDSALYFCASSSHLAAYNEQFFGPGTRLTVL.

This clonotype was picked up a small number of times. The CDR3 reads CASSFGREGAGELFF. In nucleotides, the CDR3 is TGTGCCAGCAGTTTTGGGCGGGAGGGTGCCGGGGAGCTGTTTTTT. The rearrangement links TRBV12-3 or TRBV12-4 to TRBJ2-2, with TRBD2 matching 9 bases. Trimming removed 3 bases from V and 6 bases from J; junction bases left unmatched: 5. The CDR3 runs to 15 residues.

This clonotype was detected ten times or more. The chain joins TRBV6-5 to TRBJ1-1, with D possibly TRBD1 on 5 matching bases. With 4 bases removed from V and 8 bases from J, the gap between germline ends came to 17 bases. This CDR3 is built from 14 residues. CDR1 MNHEY and CDR2 SVGAGI come from the germline V gene. CDR3 sequence (DNA): TGTGCCAGCAGTTTCCCCCCAGGGCAAGCCGAAGCTTTCTTT. Residues: CASSFPPGQAEAFF.

This clonotype was seen repeatedly, ten times or more. V and J are TRBV14 and TRBJ2-2; no clear D gene. Germline values: CDR1 SGHDN, CDR2 FVKESK. V was trimmed by 4 bases and J by 8 bases, leaving 11 bases between them. There are 13 residues in the CDR3. CDR3 loop: CASSLRPSGELFF. The CDR3 nucleotides are TGTGCCAGCAGCCTCCGACCCTCTGGGGAGCTGTTTTTT.

The chain is built from TRBV6-2 or TRBV6-3 and TRBJ1-1; D ambiguous. This CDR3 region has 14 residues. Germline V gene lookup returns CDR1 MNHEY and CDR2 SVGEGT. The V and J ends lost 6 bases and 1 base respectively, with 12 bases between them. CDR3 DNA: TGTGCCAGCAGGCTGGCCAGGAAGAACACTGAAGCTTTCTTT. Its translation is CASRLARKNTEAFF.

This clonotype was detected ten times or more. The V call is TRBV29-1, the J call TRBJ1-3; possible D gene TRBD1, 5 bases. The V and J ends lost 3 bases and 4 bases respectively, with 7 bases between them. The CDR3 consists of 12 residues. Per the germline V gene, CDR1 is SQVTM and CDR2 is ANQGSEA. CDR3 protein: CSVETDGNTIYF. The CDR3 nucleotides are TGCAGCGTTGAGACAGACGGAAACACCATATATTTT.

The V gene is TRBV28, the J gene TRBJ1-5, with D hard to call. The germline V and J ends were trimmed by 7 bases and 9 bases, with 13 bases remaining between them. Germline-derived CDR1 and CDR2 are MDHEN and SYDVKM. This CDR3 spans 12 amino acids. CDR3 coding DNA: TGTGCCAGCATGGCCGAGAGGAGGCCCCAGCATTTT. It is translated as CASMAERRPQHF.

At least ten counts were recorded for this clonotype. The gene calls are TRBV5-4 and TRBJ2-3; 10 positions match TRBD1. CDR1 and CDR2 (germline): SGHNT, YYREEE (reference sequence). V gave up 3 bases and J gave up 5 bases; unmatched junction bases: 6. The CDR3 length is 15 residues. The CDR3 reads CASSSGQGVGDTQYF. CDR3 nucleotides: TGTGCCAGCAGCTCCGGACAGGGGGTAGGAGATACGCAGTATTTT.

This clonotype was recorded a few times. This chain links TRBV19 with TRBJ1-5; weak D call: TRBD1 (5 bases). There are 16 residues in the CDR3. Germline V gene data show CDR1 as LNHDA and CDR2 as SQIVND (reference sequence). V was cut by 1 base and J by 1 base, with 11 bases left in between. CDR3 in amino acids: CASSIARGTSNQPQHF. CDR3 DNA: TGTGCCAGTAGTATAGCTAGAGGGACGAGCAATCAGCCCCAGCATTTT.

The V call is TRBV20-1, the J call TRBJ2-7; perhaps D is TRBD1 or TRBD2 (5 bases each). Per the germline V gene, CDR1 is DFQATT and CDR2 is SNEGSKA (reference sequence). CDR3 length equals 13 residues. Deletions cut 2 bases from V and 4 bases from J, with 12 bases between. The CDR3 nucleotides read TGCAGTGCTAGAAGGCTAGCAGGGTACGAGCAGTACTTC. It specifies CSARRLAGYEQYF.

This clonotype was seen only a few times. V is TRBV27 and J is TRBJ2-5; D might be TRBD1 or TRBD2, each matching 5 bases. This CDR3 region has 14 residues. Trimming took off 5 bases at V and 7 bases at J, with 17 bases between the two ends. Looked up from germline, CDR1 is MNHEY and CDR2 is SMNVEV (reference sequence). The CDR3 bases are TGTGCCAGCAGTCTTGCATGGGGTGGGGGGACCCAGTACTTC. This codes for CASSLAWGGGTQYF.

This clonotype appeared many times. The chain uses TRBV6-2 or TRBV6-3 and TRBJ2-1; D is unresolved. The CDR3 runs 19 residues. Germline V gene data show CDR1 as MNHEY and CDR2 as SVGEGT. The V end was cut by 2 bases, the J end by 0 bases, with 20 bases between. The CDR3 DNA sequence: TGTGCCAGCAGTTACCTTTCCTCGTTTCTTATACACTCCTACAATGAGCAGTTCTTC. Translation: CASSYLSSFLIHSYNEQFF.

This clonotype was found a few times. The rearrangement uses TRBV20-1 and TRBJ2-3; tentatively, D is TRBD1 or TRBD2 (5 bases each). The germline V gene has CDR1 DFQATT and CDR2 SNEGSKA (reference sequence). The length of the CDR3 is 12 residues. CDR3 nucleotides: TGCAGCCTTCGGGGCAACACAGATACGCAGTATTTT. This translates into CSLRGNTDTQYF.

This clonotype was observed many times. The chain links TRBV6-5 to TRBJ2-5, with 11 bases that match TRBD1. V gave up 6 bases and J gave up 4 bases; unmatched junction bases: 4. The CDR3 has 14 residues. Germline V gene lookup returns CDR1 MNHEY and CDR2 SVGAGI. The CDR3, as DNA: TGTGCCAGCAGAACGGACAGGGGGCGAGAGACCCAGTACTTC. Translating gives CASRTDRGRETQYF.